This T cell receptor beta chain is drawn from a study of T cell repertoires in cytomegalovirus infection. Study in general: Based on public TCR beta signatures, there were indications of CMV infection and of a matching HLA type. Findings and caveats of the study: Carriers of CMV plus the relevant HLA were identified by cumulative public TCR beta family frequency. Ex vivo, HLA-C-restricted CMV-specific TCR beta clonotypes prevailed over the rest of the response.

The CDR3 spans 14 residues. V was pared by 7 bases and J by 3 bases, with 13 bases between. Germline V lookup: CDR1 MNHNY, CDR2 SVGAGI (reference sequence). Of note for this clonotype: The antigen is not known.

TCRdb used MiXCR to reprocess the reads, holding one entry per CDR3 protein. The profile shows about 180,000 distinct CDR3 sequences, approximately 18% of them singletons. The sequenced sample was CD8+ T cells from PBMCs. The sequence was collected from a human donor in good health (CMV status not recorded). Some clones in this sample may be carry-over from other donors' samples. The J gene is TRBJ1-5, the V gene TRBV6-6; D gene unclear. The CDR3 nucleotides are TGTGCCAGCATCGGTGGTGGTACCAATCAGCCCCAGCATTTT. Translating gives CASIGGGTNQPQHF.